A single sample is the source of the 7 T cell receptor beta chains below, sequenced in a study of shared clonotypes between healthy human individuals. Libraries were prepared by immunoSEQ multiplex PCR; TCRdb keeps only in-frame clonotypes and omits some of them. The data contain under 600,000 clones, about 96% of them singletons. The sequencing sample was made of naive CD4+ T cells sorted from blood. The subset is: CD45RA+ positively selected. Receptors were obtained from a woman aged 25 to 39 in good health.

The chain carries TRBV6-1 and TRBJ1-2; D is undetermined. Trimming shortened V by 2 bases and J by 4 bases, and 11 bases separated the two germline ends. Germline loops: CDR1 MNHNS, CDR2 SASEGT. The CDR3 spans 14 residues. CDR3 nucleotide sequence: TGTGCCAGCAGTGAAAATTCGCCGGGCTATGGCTACACCTTC. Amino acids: CASSENSPGYGYTF.

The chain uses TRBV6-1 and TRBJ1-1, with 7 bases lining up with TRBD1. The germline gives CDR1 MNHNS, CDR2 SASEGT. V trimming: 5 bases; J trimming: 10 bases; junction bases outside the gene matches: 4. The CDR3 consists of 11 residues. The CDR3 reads CASSQQGRAFF. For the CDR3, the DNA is TGTGCCAGCAGTCAACAGGGGAGAGCTTTCTTT.

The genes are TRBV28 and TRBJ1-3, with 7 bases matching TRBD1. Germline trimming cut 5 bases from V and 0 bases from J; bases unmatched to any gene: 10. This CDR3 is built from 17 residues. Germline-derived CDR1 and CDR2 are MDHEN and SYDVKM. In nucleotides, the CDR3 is TGTGCCAGCAGTCTGTCCCGGGACAGCCTCTCTGGAAACACCATATATTTT. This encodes CASSLSRDSLSGNTIYF.

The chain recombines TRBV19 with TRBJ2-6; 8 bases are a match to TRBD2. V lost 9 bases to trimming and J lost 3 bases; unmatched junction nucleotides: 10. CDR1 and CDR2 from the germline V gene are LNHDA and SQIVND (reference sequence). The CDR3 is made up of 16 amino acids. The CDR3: CARLYNGGVGANVLTF. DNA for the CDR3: TGTGCCAGACTCTATAACGGGGGGGTTGGGGCCAACGTCCTGACTTTC.

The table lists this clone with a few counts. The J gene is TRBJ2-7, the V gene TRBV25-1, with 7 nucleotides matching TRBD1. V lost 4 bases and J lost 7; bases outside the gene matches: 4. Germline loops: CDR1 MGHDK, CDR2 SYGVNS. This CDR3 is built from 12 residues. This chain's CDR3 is CASSARTGEQYF. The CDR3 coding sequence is TGTGCCAGCAGTGCGCGGACAGGAGAGCAGTACTTC.

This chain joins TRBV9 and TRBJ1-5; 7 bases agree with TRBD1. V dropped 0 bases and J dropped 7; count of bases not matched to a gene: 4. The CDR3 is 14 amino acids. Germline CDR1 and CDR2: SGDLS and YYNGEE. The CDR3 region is CASSVGAGGQPQHF. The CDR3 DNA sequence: TGTGCCAGCAGCGTAGGAGCAGGGGGGCAGCCCCAGCATTTT.

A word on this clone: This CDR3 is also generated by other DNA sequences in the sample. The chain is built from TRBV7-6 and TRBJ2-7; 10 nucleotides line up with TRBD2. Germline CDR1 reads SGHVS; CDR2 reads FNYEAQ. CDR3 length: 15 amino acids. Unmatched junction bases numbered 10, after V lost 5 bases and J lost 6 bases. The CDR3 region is CASSPVGTSVAEQYF. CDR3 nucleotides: TGTGCCAGCAGCCCAGTCGGGACTAGCGTAGCCGAGCAGTACTTC.